This entry lists 12 T cell receptor beta chains sequenced from one sample in a study of T cell repertoires in aging, cancer and after chemotherapy. TCR beta rearrangements were amplified from peripheral blood genomic DNA. Multiplex touch-down PCR with TRB-A/B primers amplified rearranged V-D-J TRB sequences. Via MiXCR, TCRdb re-called the multiplex PCR reads, giving one row per CDR3 protein. The profile shows around 12,000 distinct CDR3 sequences, about a quarter of them singletons. Sample: blood. The receptors originated from a human donor in good health.

This clonotype was picked up a small number of times. The chain is built from TRBV5-4 and TRBJ1-2; a weak D match, TRBD1 (5 bases). Germline CDR1 is SGHNT and CDR2 is YYREEE (reference sequence). This CDR3 comprises 17 residues. The V end was cut by 1 base, the J end by 4 bases, with 20 bases between. This chain's CDR3 is CASSLQRGANLGYGYTF. The CDR3 nucleotides are TGTGCCAGCAGCTTGCAGCGGGGCGCAAATCTCGGCTATGGCTACACCTTC.

The chain links TRBV28 to TRBJ2-5; either TRBD1 or TRBD2 may fit D (5 bases each). CDR1 is MDHEN, CDR2 SYDVKM, per germline. V was cut by 2 bases and J by 3 bases, with 7 bases left in between. The CDR3 runs 13 residues. As DNA, the CDR3 is TGTGCCAGCAGTTTAGGGGGTAAAGAGACCCAGTACTTC. This translates into CASSLGGKETQYF.

The V call is TRBV19, the J call TRBJ2-1; TRBD2 aligns across 12 bases. CDR1 LNHDA and CDR2 SQIVND come from the germline V gene (reference sequence). The CDR3 spans 17 residues. V lost 8 bases to trimming and J lost 0 bases; unmatched junction nucleotides: 8. The CDR3 bases are TGTGCCAGTCGTTCTAGCGGGGGGGCCACCTCCTACAATGAGCAGTTCTTC. This sequence encodes CASRSSGGATSYNEQFF.

This clonotype showed up just a few times. The chain employs TRBV6-5 and TRBJ1-1; D not certain. Per the germline V gene, CDR1 is MNHEY and CDR2 is SVGAGI. The CDR3 is 11 amino acids. Trimming pared 6 bases from V and 4 bases from J, leaving 6 bases between. CDR3 loop: CASSTATEAFF. In DNA form, the CDR3 reads TGTGCCAGCAGCACAGCCACTGAAGCTTTCTTT.

The CDR3 here is CASSLPSGGLHEQYF. The CDR3 coding sequence is TGTGCCAGCAGCCTTCCTAGCGGGGGCCTACACGAGCAGTACTTC. The chain is built from TRBV7-3 and TRBJ2-7, with TRBD2 matching 10 bases. With 5 bases clipped from V and 5 bases from J, the junction kept 9 bases outside the gene matches. The CDR3 runs 15 residues. Germline loops: CDR1 SGHTA, CDR2 FQGTGA.

This clonotype was recorded a few times. Germline is not matched at one junction end, which may reflect a read error. The gene calls are TRBV20-1 and TRBJ1-2, with D maybe TRBD1 (6 bases). CDR1 is DFQATT and CDR2 is SNEGSKA in the germline V gene (reference sequence). The length of the CDR3 is 9 residues. The CDR3 spells CSARGGGSF. CDR3 in DNA: TGCAGTGCTAGAGGGGGGGGCTCCTTC.

The chain couples TRBV24-1 to TRBJ1-5; D is unresolved. The CDR3 is 14 amino acids. Between the trimmed V and J ends, which lost 4 bases and 3 bases, there was a span of 9 bases. In germline, CDR1 is KGHDR, CDR2 SFDVKD. CDR3: CATSEHRINQPQHF. The CDR3 bases are TGTGCCACCAGTGAACACCGGATCAATCAGCCCCAGCATTTT.

This clonotype appeared a few times. This chain connects TRBV19 to TRBJ2-2; D unclear. The CDR3 runs to 13 residues. Trimming took 4 bases from V and 1 from J, leaving 4 bases between them. The germline gives CDR1 LNHDA, CDR2 SQIVND (reference sequence). The CDR3, as DNA: TGTGCCAGTAGTAGAGGGAACACCGGGGAGCTGTTTTTT. Protein: CASSRGNTGELFF.

This clonotype was recorded many times. The chain joins TRBV19 to TRBJ2-2; D is undetermined. Per the germline V gene, CDR1 is LNHDA and CDR2 is SQIVND (reference sequence). Between the trimmed V and J ends, which lost 1 base and 1 base, there was a span of 13 bases. This CDR3 is 17 amino acids long. CDR3 protein: CASSIGRGSLNTGELFF. The CDR3 nucleotides are TGTGCCAGTAGTATAGGTCGTGGCAGCTTGAACACCGGGGAGCTGTTTTTT.

Only a few counts were recorded for this clonotype. The J gene is TRBJ2-1, the V gene TRBV7-9, with TRBD2 matching over 8 bases. CDR1 is SEHNR, CDR2 FQNEAQ, per germline (reference sequence). This CDR3 contains 16 residues. V shed 2 bases and J 3 bases; nucleotides not matched to a gene: 6. CDR3 sequence reads: CASSLSGGGYYNEQFF. CDR3 in DNA: TGTGCCAGCAGCTTATCCGGGGGGGGTTACTACAATGAGCAGTTCTTC.

This clonotype has just a few counts. This rearrangement joins TRBV12-3 or TRBV12-4 to TRBJ1-2, with 9 bases identical to TRBD1. This CDR3 is built from 13 residues. The J segment lost 7 bases and the V segment lost 3 bases, leaving 3 bases of the junction unmatched. Here the CDR3 reads CASSFGQGSGYTF. The CDR3 DNA is TGTGCCAGCAGTTTCGGACAGGGGAGTGGCTACACCTTC.

In its sample, this clonotype was seen a few times. The chain is built from TRBV19 and TRBJ1-1; D is unresolved. Trimming stripped 4 bases from V and 0 bases from J, with 9 bases between. Germline V gene data show CDR1 as LNHDA and CDR2 as SQIVND (reference sequence). There are 14 residues in the CDR3. CDR3 nucleotides: TGTGCCAGTAGTAGGGAGGGAATGAACACTGAAGCTTTCTTT. This encodes CASSREGMNTEAFF.